The T cell receptor beta chain described here comes from a study of blood T cell repertoires in COVID-19. Sequencing was performed with immunoSEQ multiplex PCR; in TCRdb, only in-frame clones are kept and a portion is missing. The sample shows around 42,000 clones, about 91% of them seen only once. The CDR3 is 14 amino acids. CDR1 ENHRY and CDR2 SYGVKD come from the germline V gene. J was trimmed by 1 base and V by 8 bases; bases with no gene match: 7. The chain is built from TRBV10-3 and TRBJ1-1; the match to TRBD1 covers 7 bases. The specimen sequenced was peripheral blood. This clonotype was sampled from a human donor in a cohort sampled during active COVID-19. This chain's CDR3 is CAIRQGQGNTEAFF. The CDR3 DNA is TGTGCCATCCGACAGGGTCAGGGGAACACTGAAGCTTTCTTT.